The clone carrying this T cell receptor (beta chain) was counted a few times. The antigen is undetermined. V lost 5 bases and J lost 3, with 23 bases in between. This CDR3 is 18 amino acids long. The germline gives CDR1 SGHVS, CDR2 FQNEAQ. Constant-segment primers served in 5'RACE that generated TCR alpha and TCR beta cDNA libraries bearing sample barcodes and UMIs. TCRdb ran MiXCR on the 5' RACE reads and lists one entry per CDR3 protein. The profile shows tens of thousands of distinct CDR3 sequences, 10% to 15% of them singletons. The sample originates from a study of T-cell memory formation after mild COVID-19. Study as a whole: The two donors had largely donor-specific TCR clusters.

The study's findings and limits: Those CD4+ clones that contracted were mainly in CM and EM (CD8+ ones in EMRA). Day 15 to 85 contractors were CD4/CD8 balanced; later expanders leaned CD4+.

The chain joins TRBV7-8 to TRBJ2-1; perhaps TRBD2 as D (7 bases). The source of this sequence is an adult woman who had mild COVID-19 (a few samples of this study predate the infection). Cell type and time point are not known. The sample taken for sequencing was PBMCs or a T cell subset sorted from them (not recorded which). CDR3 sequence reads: CASSPGSRGGARYNEQFF. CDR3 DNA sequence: TGTGCCAGCAGCCCCGGGTCGCGAGGGGGGGCACGCTACAATGAGCAGTTCTTC.